Each of the 13 T cell receptor beta chains below was sequenced from the same sample in a study of OX40 agonist ivuxolimab in advanced cancers. Here immunoSEQ multiplex PCR was the method, and the copy in TCRdb shows in-frame clones only, minus some. This sample carries about 77,000 clones, around 83% of them seen once, and the ten largest clones take roughly 0.76%. The source was CD4+ or CD8+ T cells sorted from blood, collected in a trial of the OX40 agonist ivuxolimab. Receptor source: an adult with an advanced solid tumor such as melanoma, head and neck, liver or kidney cancer.

This chain uses TRBV5-4 with TRBJ1-3; 7 nucleotides match TRBD1. Germline V gene data show CDR1 as SGHNT and CDR2 as YYREEE (reference sequence). V trimming: 4 bases; J trimming: 8 bases; junction bases outside the gene matches: 9. The CDR3 is 14 residues long. CDR3 residues: CASSRDSLEHTIYF. The CDR3 nucleotides are TGTGCCAGCAGCCGGGACAGCCTAGAACACACCATATATTTT. Using reference TRBV5-4 and TRBJ1-3 for the parts outside the CDR3, the full variable domain is ETGVTQSPTHLIKTRGQQVTLRCSSQSGHNTVSWYQQALGQGPQFIFQYYREEENGRGNFPPRFSGLQFPNYSSELNVNALELDDSALYLCASSRDSLEHTIYFGEGSWLTVV.

This clone was recorded a few times. The gene calls are TRBV5-5 and TRBJ2-7; D is uncertain. The CDR3 length is 13 residues. The V gene's germline CDR1 is SGHKS and CDR2 YYEKEE (reference sequence). Trimming took 2 bases from V and 3 from J, leaving 9 bases between them. The chain's CDR3 is CASSFGPDYEQYF. The CDR3 nucleotides read TGTGCCAGCAGCTTCGGGCCAGACTACGAGCAGTACTTC.

The chain combines TRBV10-2 with TRBJ1-1; 7 bases agree with TRBD1. The germline V gene encodes CDR1 WSHSY and CDR2 SAAADI. V lost 2 bases to trimming and J lost 1 base; unmatched junction nucleotides: 4. The CDR3 is 15 residues long. The chain's CDR3 is CASSERRGRNTEAFF. The CDR3 DNA reads TGCGCCAGCAGTGAGCGCAGGGGGAGGAACACTGAAGCTTTCTTT.

DNA for the CDR3: TGTGCCAGCAGTTTTAGGGGTGGGGGCGATCAGCCCCAGCATTTT. Translated: CASSFRGGGDQPQHF. This chain joins TRBV6-5 and TRBJ1-5; D might be TRBD1 (6 bases). The length of the CDR3 is 15 residues. V lost 4 bases, J lost 5 bases, and 15 bases lay in between. Germline assignment: CDR1 MNHEY and CDR2 SVGAGI.

The rearrangement joins TRBV6-5 to TRBJ1-5; a weak D match, TRBD1 (6 bases). CDR3 length: 14 residues. The V and J ends lost 6 bases and 4 bases respectively, with 13 bases between them. Germline V CDR1 and CDR2: MNHEY, SVGAGI. CDR3 region: CASRPAGVNQPQHF. CDR3 sequence (DNA): TGTGCCAGCAGGCCTGCAGGGGTTAATCAGCCCCAGCATTTT.

The chain joins TRBV7-2 to TRBJ2-7, with TRBD1 matching over 10 bases. This CDR3 region has 17 residues. The V gene's germline CDR1 is SGHTA and CDR2 FQGNSA. J lost 0 bases, V lost 5 bases, and 10 bases had no gene match. CDR3 nucleotide sequence: TGTGCCAGCAGCCGACAGGGGGCACCTCCCAGCTCCTACGAGCAGTACTTC. Translated: CASSRQGAPPSSYEQYF.

In DNA form, the CDR3 reads TGTGCCAGCAGTTTCGGGGGGCGTGAGACCCAGTACTTC. This encodes CASSFGGRETQYF. The chain has TRBV28 and TRBJ2-5; the D gene is possibly TRBD2 (7 bases). The CDR3 covers 13 residues. V dropped 3 bases and J dropped 5 bases, with 10 bases sitting between them. CDR1 is MDHEN, CDR2 SYDVKM, per germline. The entire variable domain, with the rest obtained from reference TRBV28 and TRBJ2-5, is as follows: DVKVTQSSRYLVKRTGEKVFLECVQDMDHENMFWYRQDPGLGLRLIYFSYDVKMKEKGDIPEGYSVSREKKERFSLILESASTNQTSMYLCASSFGGRETQYFGPGTRLLVL.

V usage is TRBV5-6 and J usage is TRBJ1-1; D is ambiguous. CDR1 and CDR2 (germline): SGHDT, YYEEEE. The CDR3 is 11 amino acids. Trimming stripped 4 bases from V and 2 bases from J, with 3 bases between. CDR3 in amino acids: CASSINTEAFF. CDR3 nucleotide sequence: TGTGCCAGCAGCATTAACACTGAAGCTTTCTTT.

This clone was found a few times. The J gene is TRBJ2-7, the V gene TRBV2; D tentatively fits TRBD1 or TRBD2 (5 bases each). Germline lookup yields CDR1 SNHLY and CDR2 FYNNEI. CDR3 length: 11 residues. V was clipped by 9 bases and J by 2 bases, with 8 bases between them. Written as DNA, the CDR3 is TGTGCCAGAGGGACGGCCTACGAGCAGTACTTC. Residues: CARGTAYEQYF.

This clone has more than one count but fewer than ten. The rearrangement links TRBV2 to TRBJ2-3, with D tentatively TRBD1 or TRBD2 (6 bases each). The V gene lost 2 bases and the J gene lost 4 bases, with 10 bases spanning the gap. The germline V gene has CDR1 SNHLY and CDR2 FYNNEI. CDR3 length equals 14 residues. DNA for the CDR3: TGTGCCAGCAGTGAAAGGGGGGTAGCAGATACGCAGTATTTT. Translation: CASSERGVADTQYF.

The chain has TRBV6-5 and TRBJ1-2; D gene uncertain. The CDR3 sequence is 11 residues long. Trimming shortened V by 7 bases and J by 5 bases, and 8 bases separated the two germline ends. Germline-derived CDR1 and CDR2 are MNHEY and SVGAGI. CDR3 coding DNA: TGTGCCAGCATCAGCCATTATGGCTACACCTTC. Amino acids: CASISHYGYTF.

The chain carries TRBV2 and TRBJ2-3, with 8 bases that match TRBD1. Trimming took 4 bases from V and 1 from J; bases not matched to a gene: 7. The CDR3 spans 16 residues. Germline assignment: CDR1 SNHLY and CDR2 FYNNEI. CDR3 residues: CASSVTGGFGTDTQYF. The CDR3 DNA is TGTGCCAGCAGTGTCACAGGGGGTTTTGGCACAGATACGCAGTATTTT.

The chain recombines TRBV4-2 with TRBJ2-5; D is unresolved. The V end was cut by 4 bases, the J end by 2 bases, with 14 bases between. CDR1 is LGHNA and CDR2 is YNFKEQ in the germline V gene. The CDR3 is 15 amino acids. CDR3 amino acids: CASSLDRASQETQYF. The DNA of the CDR3 is TGTGCCAGCAGCCTCGACCGTGCGTCTCAAGAGACCCAGTACTTC.